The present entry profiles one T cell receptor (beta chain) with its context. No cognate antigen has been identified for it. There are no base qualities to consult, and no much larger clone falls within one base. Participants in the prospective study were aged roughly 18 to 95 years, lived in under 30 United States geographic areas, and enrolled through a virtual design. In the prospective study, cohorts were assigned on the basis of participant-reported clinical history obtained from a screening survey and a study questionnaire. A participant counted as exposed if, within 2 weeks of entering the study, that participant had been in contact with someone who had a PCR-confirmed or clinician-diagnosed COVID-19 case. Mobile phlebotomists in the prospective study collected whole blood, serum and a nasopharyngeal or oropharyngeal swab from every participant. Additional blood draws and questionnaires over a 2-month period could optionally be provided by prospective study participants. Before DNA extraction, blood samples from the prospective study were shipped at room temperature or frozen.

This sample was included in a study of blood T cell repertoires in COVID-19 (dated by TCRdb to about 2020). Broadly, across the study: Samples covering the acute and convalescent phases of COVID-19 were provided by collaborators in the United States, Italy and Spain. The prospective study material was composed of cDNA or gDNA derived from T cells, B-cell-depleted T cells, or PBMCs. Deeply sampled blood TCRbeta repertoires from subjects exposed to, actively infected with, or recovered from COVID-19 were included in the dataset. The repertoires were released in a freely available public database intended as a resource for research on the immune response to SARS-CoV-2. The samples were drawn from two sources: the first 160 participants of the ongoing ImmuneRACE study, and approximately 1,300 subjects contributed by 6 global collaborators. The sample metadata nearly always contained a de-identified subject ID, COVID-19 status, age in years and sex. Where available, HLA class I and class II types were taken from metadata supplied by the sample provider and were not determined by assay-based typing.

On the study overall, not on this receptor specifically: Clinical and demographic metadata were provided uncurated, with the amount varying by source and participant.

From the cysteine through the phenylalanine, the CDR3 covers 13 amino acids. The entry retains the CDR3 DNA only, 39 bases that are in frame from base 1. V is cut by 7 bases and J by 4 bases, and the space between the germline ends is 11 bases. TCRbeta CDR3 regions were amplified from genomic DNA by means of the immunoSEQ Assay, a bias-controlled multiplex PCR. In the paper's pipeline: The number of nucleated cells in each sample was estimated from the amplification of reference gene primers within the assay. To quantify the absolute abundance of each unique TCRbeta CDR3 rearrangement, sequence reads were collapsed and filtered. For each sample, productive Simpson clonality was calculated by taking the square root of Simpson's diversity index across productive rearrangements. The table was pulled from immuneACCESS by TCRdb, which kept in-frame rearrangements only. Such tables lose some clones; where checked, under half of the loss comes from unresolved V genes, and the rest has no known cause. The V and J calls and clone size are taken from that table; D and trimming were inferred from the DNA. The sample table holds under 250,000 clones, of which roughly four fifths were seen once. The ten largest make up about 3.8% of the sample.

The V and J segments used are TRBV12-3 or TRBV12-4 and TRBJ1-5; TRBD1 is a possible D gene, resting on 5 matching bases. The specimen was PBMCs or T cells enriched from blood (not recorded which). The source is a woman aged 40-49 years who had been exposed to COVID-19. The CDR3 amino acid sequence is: CASTRGGNQPQHF. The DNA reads TGTGCCAGCACACGCGGGGGGAATCAGCCCCAGCATTTT.